One sample yielded the 17 T cell receptor beta chains listed below, sequenced in a study of blood T cells in healthy people across ages. For the second PCR, which ran for 7 to 11 cycles, a sample-barcoded 5' primer and a J-beta primer mix were used. A single record per CDR3 protein comes from TCRdb applying MiXCR to the 5' RACE reads. The table lists about a million distinct CDR3 sequences, about 51% of them singletons. The sample was blood. All receptors come from a woman aged 60 to 75 in good health.

The V call is TRBV9, the J call TRBJ2-4; weak D call: TRBD1 (5 bases). The J call is uncertain, as TRBJ2-7 better fits the DNA end. CDR1 is SGDLS, CDR2 YYNGEE, per germline. The CDR3 length is 15 residues. CDR3 sequence reads: CASSVDTGPPYEQYF. Here the CDR3 DNA reads TGTGCCAGCAGCGTAGACACAGGCCCCCCCTACGAGCAGTACTTC.

The chain carries TRBV20-1 and TRBJ2-1; 10 nucleotides agree with TRBD2. This CDR3 is 16 amino acids long. The V gene's germline CDR1 is DFQATT and CDR2 SNEGSKA (reference sequence). V was clipped by 6 bases and J by 8 bases; unmatched bases: 16. CDR3 region: CSARPLAGEALYEQFF. CDR3 coding DNA: TGCAGTGCCCGGCCCCTAGCGGGAGAGGCCTTGTATGAGCAGTTCTTC.

The chain joins TRBV18 to TRBJ1-1, with D hard to call. CDR1 and CDR2 (germline): KGHSH, LQKENI. The CDR3 extends over 14 amino acids. Trimming took 0 bases from V and 3 from J, leaving 8 bases between them. DNA for the CDR3: TGTGCCAGCTCACCACCCTCCGGCTACACTGAAGCTTTCTTT. It translates to CASSPPSGYTEAFF.

The J gene is TRBJ2-5, the V gene TRBV25-1; 11 bases are shared with TRBD2. The V gene's germline CDR1 is MGHDK and CDR2 SYGVNS. V shed 5 bases, J shed 9 bases, and the junction held 8 bases outside the gene matches. CDR3 length: 14 amino acids. The CDR3 bases are TGTGCCAGCAGTAGCCTAGCGGGAGGCGGGGCCCAGTACTTC. Translating gives CASSSLAGGGAQYF.

This clonotype was counted between two and nine times. The rearrangement joins TRBV6-6 to TRBJ2-7, with a tentative D call TRBD1 (5 bases). The CDR3 sequence is 15 residues long. CDR1 is MNHNY and CDR2 is SVGAGI in the germline V gene (reference sequence). The V and J ends lost 6 bases and 2 bases respectively, with 17 bases between them. CDR3 residues: CASRSGLIPPYEQYF. Written as DNA, the CDR3 is TGTGCCAGCAGATCAGGGTTGATTCCCCCCTACGAGCAGTACTTC.

The chain joins TRBV5-6 to TRBJ2-7; D uncertain. This CDR3 has 16 amino acids. With 4 bases removed from V and 2 bases from J, the gap between germline ends came to 19 bases. Germline values: CDR1 SGHDT, CDR2 YYEEEE. The CDR3 loop reads CASSLGPPKQPYEQYF. In DNA, the CDR3 is TGTGCCAGCAGCCTCGGGCCCCCCAAACAGCCCTACGAGCAGTACTTC.

CDR3 sequence (DNA): TGTGCCAGCAGCCAAAGGCTAGCGGGAGGGAAAGAGCAGTACTTC. This encodes CASSQRLAGGKEQYF. J is TRBJ2-5 and V is TRBV2, with 12 nucleotides matching TRBD2. There are 15 residues in the CDR3. CDR1 SNHLY and CDR2 FYNNEI come from the germline V gene. Trimming cost V 6 bases and J 11 bases; bases outside gene matches: 13.

This chain joins TRBV20-1 and TRBJ2-7, with 8 bases identical to TRBD1. Germline lookup yields CDR1 DFQATT and CDR2 SNEGSKA (reference sequence). This CDR3 has 16 amino acids. Germline trimming cut 2 bases from V and 0 bases from J; bases unmatched to any gene: 9. CDR3 nucleotide sequence: TGCAGTGCTAGATACCGGGACAGGAAAAGCTCCTACGAGCAGTACTTC. It is translated as CSARYRDRKSSYEQYF.

V gene TRBV20-1 combines with J gene TRBJ2-1, with TRBD2 matching 7 bases. This CDR3 is 14 amino acids long. The germline CDR1 and CDR2 sequences are DFQATT and SNEGSKA (reference sequence). Trimming cost V 6 bases and J 10 bases; bases outside gene matches: 15. For the CDR3, the DNA is TGCAGTGCCCTCCGTAGCGGGCTTTCCTACGAGCAGTTCTTC. This sequence encodes CSALRSGLSYEQFF.

The sample holds a few counts of this clonotype. The V call is TRBV20-1, the J call TRBJ2-7; 8 bases are shared with TRBD2. Germline V gene data show CDR1 as DFQATT and CDR2 as SNEGSKA (reference sequence). This CDR3 comprises 13 residues. The CDR3 coding sequence is TGCAGCGCCCACACGGGGGGGATTTACGAGCAGTACTTC. This encodes CSAHTGGIYEQYF.

This rearrangement joins TRBV7-9 to TRBJ1-2; 7 bases are a match to TRBD1. This CDR3 region has 16 residues. J lost 1 base, V lost 0 bases, and 5 bases had no gene match. Per germline, CDR1 SEHNR and CDR2 FQNEAQ (reference sequence). The CDR3 spells CASSLAGTEYNYGYTF. CDR3 DNA sequence: TGTGCCAGCAGCTTAGCAGGGACAGAATATAACTATGGCTACACCTTC.

This clonotype was observed a single time. One end of the junction does not line up with germline, which may come from a read error. The chain has TRBV6-1 and TRBJ2-3; possibly TRBD2 for D (5 bases). Germline V gives CDR1 MNHNS, CDR2 SASEGT. The CDR3 is made up of 14 amino acids. For the CDR3, the DNA is TGTGCCAGCAGTGATGCACCGAGGGCAGATATGCAGTATTTT. It yields the protein CASSDAPRADMQYF.

This clonotype was observed a few times. V usage is TRBV6-5 and J usage is TRBJ1-2; D might be TRBD1 (5 bases). The ends were cut back, 11 bases at V and 8 bases at J, with 21 bases in the middle. The germline V gene has CDR1 MNHEY and CDR2 SVGAGI. The CDR3 contains 13 residues. This CDR3 is CAASTGLFYGYTF. DNA for the CDR3: TGTGCCGCGTCGACGGGACTCTTCTACGGCTACACCTTC.

The J gene is TRBJ2-3, the V gene TRBV20-1; 10 nucleotides match TRBD2. This CDR3 region has 17 residues. Germline assignment: CDR1 DFQATT and CDR2 SNEGSKA (reference sequence). V shed 6 bases, J shed 0 bases, and the junction held 12 bases outside the gene matches. The CDR3 spells CSAGSLLLAGSTDTQYF. The CDR3 DNA is TGCAGTGCCGGCAGCCTGTTACTAGCGGGGAGCACAGATACGCAGTATTTT.

The rearrangement uses TRBV4-2 and TRBJ2-4; 7 positions agree with TRBD1. V lost 4 bases and J lost 6; bases outside the gene matches: 12. Looked up from germline, CDR1 is LGHNA and CDR2 is YNFKEQ. The CDR3 runs to 16 residues. CDR3 residues: CASSPGTEGWGNIQYF. Written as DNA, the CDR3 is TGTGCCAGCAGCCCGGGGACAGAGGGTTGGGGAAACATTCAGTACTTC.

The rearrangement links TRBV4-2 to TRBJ2-5; D gene unclear. V was shortened by 0 bases and J by 7 bases, with 15 bases between the two germline ends. The CDR3 contains 15 residues. Germline values: CDR1 LGHNA, CDR2 YNFKEQ. CDR3 region: CASSQDLGILGTQYF. As DNA, the CDR3 is TGTGCCAGCAGCCAAGATCTAGGTATTCTGGGGACCCAGTACTTC.

The table lists this clonotype with a few counts. The chain is built from TRBV29-1 and TRBJ2-7; D may be TRBD2 (5 bases). Trimming stripped 7 bases from V and 4 bases from J, with 14 bases between. The V gene's germline CDR1 is SQVTM and CDR2 ANQGSEA. This CDR3 is 12 amino acids long. The CDR3, as DNA: TGCAGCGCTAAACTGGGCGGGTACGAGCAGTACTTC. It yields the protein CSAKLGGYEQYF.